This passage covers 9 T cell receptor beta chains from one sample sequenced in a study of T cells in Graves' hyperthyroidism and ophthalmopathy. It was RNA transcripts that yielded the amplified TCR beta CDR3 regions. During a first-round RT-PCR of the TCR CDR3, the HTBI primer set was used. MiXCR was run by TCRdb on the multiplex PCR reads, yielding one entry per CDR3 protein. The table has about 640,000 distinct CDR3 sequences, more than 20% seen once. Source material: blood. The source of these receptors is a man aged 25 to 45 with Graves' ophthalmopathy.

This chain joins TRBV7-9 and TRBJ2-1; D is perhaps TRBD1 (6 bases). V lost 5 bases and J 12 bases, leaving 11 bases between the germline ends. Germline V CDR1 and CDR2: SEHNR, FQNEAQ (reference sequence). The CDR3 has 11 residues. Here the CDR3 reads CASSTGSWQFF. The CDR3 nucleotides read TGTGCCAGCAGCACAGGGTCGTGGCAGTTCTTC.

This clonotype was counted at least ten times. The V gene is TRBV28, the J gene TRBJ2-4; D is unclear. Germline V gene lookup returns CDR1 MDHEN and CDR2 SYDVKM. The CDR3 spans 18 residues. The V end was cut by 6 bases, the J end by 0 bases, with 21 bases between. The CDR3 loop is CASRASRQKLLAKNIQYF. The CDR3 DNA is TGTGCCAGCAGGGCGAGCAGACAAAAATTACTAGCCAAAAACATTCAGTACTTC.

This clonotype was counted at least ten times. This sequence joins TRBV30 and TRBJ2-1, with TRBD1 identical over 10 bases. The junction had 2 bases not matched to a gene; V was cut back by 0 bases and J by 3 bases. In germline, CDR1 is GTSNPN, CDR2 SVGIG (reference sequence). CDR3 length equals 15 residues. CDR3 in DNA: TGTGCCTGGAGTGTCGGACAGGGGGGCTACAATGAGCAGTTCTTC. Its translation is CAWSVGQGGYNEQFF.

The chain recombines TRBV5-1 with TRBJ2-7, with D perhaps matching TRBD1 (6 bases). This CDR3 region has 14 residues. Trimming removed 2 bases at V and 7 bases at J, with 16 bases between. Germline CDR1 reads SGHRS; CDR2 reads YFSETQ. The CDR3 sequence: CASSFDGTLGEQYF. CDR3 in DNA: TGCGCCAGCAGCTTCGACGGGACACTGGGGGAGCAGTACTTC.

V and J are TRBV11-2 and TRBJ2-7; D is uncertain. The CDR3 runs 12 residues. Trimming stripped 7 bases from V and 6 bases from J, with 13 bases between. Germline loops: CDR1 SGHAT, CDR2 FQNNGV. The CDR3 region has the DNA TGTGCCAGCACCCCCCATTGGGGCGAGCAGTACTTC. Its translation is CASTPHWGEQYF. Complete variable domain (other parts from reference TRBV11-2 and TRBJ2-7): EAGVAQSPRYKIIEKRQSVAFWCNPISGHATLYWYQQILGQGPKLLIQFQNNGVVDDSQLPKDRFSAERLKGVDSTLKIQPAKLEDSAVYLCASTPHWGEQYFGPGTRLTVT.

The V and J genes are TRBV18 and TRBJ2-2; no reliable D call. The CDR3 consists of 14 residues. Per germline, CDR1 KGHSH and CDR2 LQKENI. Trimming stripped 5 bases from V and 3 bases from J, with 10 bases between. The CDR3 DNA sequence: TGTGCCAGCTCAATACAGAGCGACACCGGGGAGCTGTTTTTT. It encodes CASSIQSDTGELFF. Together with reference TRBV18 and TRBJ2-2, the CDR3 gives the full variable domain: NAGVMQNPRHLVRRRGQEARLRCSPMKGHSHVYWYRQLPEEGLKFMVYLQKENIIDESGMPKERFSAEFPKEGPSILRIQQVVRGDSAAYFCASSIQSDTGELFFGEGSRLTVL.

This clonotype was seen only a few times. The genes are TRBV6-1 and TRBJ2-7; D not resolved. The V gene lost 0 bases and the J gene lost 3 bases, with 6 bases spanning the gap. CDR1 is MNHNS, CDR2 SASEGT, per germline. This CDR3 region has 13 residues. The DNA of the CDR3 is TGTGCCAGCAGTGAAGCGGGAATCTACGAGCAGTACTTC. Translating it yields CASSEAGIYEQYF.

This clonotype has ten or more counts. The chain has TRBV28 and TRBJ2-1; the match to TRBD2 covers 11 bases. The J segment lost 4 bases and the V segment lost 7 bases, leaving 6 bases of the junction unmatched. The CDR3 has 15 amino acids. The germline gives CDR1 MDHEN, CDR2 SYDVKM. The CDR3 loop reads CASTPGLAEYNEQFF. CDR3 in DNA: TGTGCCAGCACCCCGGGACTAGCGGAATACAATGAGCAGTTCTTC.

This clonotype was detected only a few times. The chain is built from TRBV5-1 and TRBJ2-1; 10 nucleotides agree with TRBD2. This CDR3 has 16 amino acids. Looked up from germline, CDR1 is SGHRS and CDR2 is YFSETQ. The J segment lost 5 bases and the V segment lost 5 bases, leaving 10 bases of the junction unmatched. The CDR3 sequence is CASREVSGRAHNEQFF. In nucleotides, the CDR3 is TGCGCCAGCAGGGAAGTAAGCGGGAGGGCCCACAATGAGCAGTTCTTC.